These T cell receptor beta chains were read from a single sample in a study of technical replicates of blood from a few donors. The assay was immunoSEQ multiplex PCR, and TCRdb's table has in-frame clones only and misses some. This table holds more than 90,000 clones, approximately 94% found once. The sequencing sample was made of T cells isolated from PBMCs. The origin of the receptors is a human donor in good health. The CDR3 runs from the conserved cysteine through the conserved F or W. The D gene is left open where the match is weak. Not every row has a clone size; where given, it reads once, few, many or a size class.

D gene: .
clone size: .
J gene: TRBJ1-1
V gene: TRBV2
CDR3 DNA: TGTGCCAGCAGTGAAGCCCTCGACAGGACATGG
CDR3 protein: CASSEALDRTW

D gene: .
clone size: .
J gene: TRBJ1-2
V gene: TRBV5-1
CDR3 DNA: TGCGCCAGCAGCTTGGGGTCAATGGGGGCGCGAGGCTACACCTTC
CDR3 protein: CASSLGSMGARGYTF

D gene: .
clone size: .
J gene: TRBJ2-7
V gene: TRBV6-5
CDR3 DNA: TGTGCCAGCAGTATAAGGGACACTGAGGACGAGCAGTACTTC
CDR3 protein: CASSIRDTEDEQYF

D gene: TRBD2
clone size: .
J gene: TRBJ2-1
V gene: TRBV19
CDR3 DNA: TGTGCCAGTAGTATGGCTAGCGGTTCGTACAATGAGCAGTTCTTC
CDR3 protein: CASSMASGSYNEQFF

D gene: TRBD1
clone size: .
J gene: TRBJ2-7
V gene: TRBV19
CDR3 DNA: TGTGCCAGTAGTCCCGGGACAGTCTACGAGCAGTACTTC
CDR3 protein: CASSPGTVYEQYF

D gene: TRBD1
clone size: .
J gene: TRBJ1-6
V gene: TRBV18
CDR3 DNA: TGTGCCAGCTCACCTCGGACAGGGGGCGATTCACCCCTCCACTTT
CDR3 protein: CASSPRTGGDSPLHF

D gene: .
clone size: .
J gene: TRBJ2-7
V gene: TRBV11-3
CDR3 DNA: TGTGCCAGCAGCCCAGCTCCCCAGGGGAGCGAGCAGTACTTC
CDR3 protein: CASSPAPQGSEQYF

D gene: .
clone size: .
J gene: TRBJ1-5
V gene: TRBV6-1
CDR3 DNA: TGTGCCAGCAACCGAGGAGGGGCTATTAATCAGCCCCAGCATTTT
CDR3 protein: CASNRGGAINQPQHF

D gene: TRBD2
clone size: .
J gene: TRBJ2-7
V gene: TRBV7-8
CDR3 DNA: TGTGCCACCCTCCCCGGGGGGATCTCACTAAACGAGCAGTACTTC
CDR3 protein: CATLPGGISLNEQYF

D gene: .
clone size: .
J gene: TRBJ1-2
V gene: TRBV5-6
CDR3 DNA: TGTGCCAGCAGCCTCAAGCAAATATCCTATGGCTACACCTTC
CDR3 protein: CASSLKQISYGYTF

D gene: .
clone size: .
J gene: TRBJ1-3
V gene: TRBV5-1
CDR3 DNA: TGCGCCAGCAGCTTGGCCGACAGGAACTCTGGAAACACCATATATTTT
CDR3 protein: CASSLADRNSGNTIYF

D gene: .
clone size: .
J gene: TRBJ2-7
V gene: TRBV7-9
CDR3 DNA: TGTGCCAGCAGCTTAGAGCAGGGTCACTACGAGCAGTACTTC
CDR3 protein: CASSLEQGHYEQYF

D gene: .
clone size: .
J gene: TRBJ1-1
V gene: TRBV25-1
CDR3 DNA: TGTGCCAGCAGTGAATCGGGGGTCCCCACTGAAGCTTTCTTT
CDR3 protein: CASSESGVPTEAFF

D gene: .
clone size: once
J gene: TRBJ2-5
V gene: TRBV5-6
CDR3 DNA: TGTGCCAGCAGCTTAACTAGGCGAGAGACCCAGTACTTC
CDR3 protein: CASSLTRRETQYF

D gene: .
clone size: .
J gene: TRBJ1-4
V gene: TRBV6-1
CDR3 DNA: TGTGCCAGCATAGAGAGCTTAACTAATGAAAAACTGTTTTTT
CDR3 protein: CASIESLTNEKLFF

D gene: TRBD1
clone size: .
J gene: TRBJ2-7
V gene: TRBV27
CDR3 DNA: TGTGCCAGCAGTTTACGTTGGGACAGTACGTACGAGCAGTACTTC
CDR3 protein: CASSLRWDSTYEQYF

D gene: .
clone size: .
J gene: TRBJ2-3
V gene: TRBV14
CDR3 DNA: TGTGCCAGCAGCCAAGAAACATATACGCAGTATTTT
CDR3 protein: CASSQETYTQYF

D gene: TRBD1
clone size: .
J gene: TRBJ2-1
V gene: TRBV6-1
CDR3 DNA: TGTGCCAGCAGGGACAGGGGGAGGTATGAGCAGTTCTTC
CDR3 protein: CASRDRGRYEQFF

D gene: .
clone size: once
J gene: TRBJ2-1
V gene: TRBV18
CDR3 DNA: TGTGCCAGCTCACCGTTACCCCGAGCCTACAATGAGCAGTTCTTC
CDR3 protein: CASSPLPRAYNEQFF

D gene: TRBD2
clone size: .
J gene: TRBJ2-2
V gene: TRBV5-1
CDR3 DNA: TGCGCCAGCAGTTCCGGACTAGCCAGGGAGCTGTTTTTT
CDR3 protein: CASSSGLARELFF

D gene: .
clone size: .
J gene: TRBJ2-7
V gene: TRBV5-6
CDR3 DNA: TGTGCCAGCAGCGGTGATGAGACAAAAAGGTACGAGCAGTACTTC
CDR3 protein: CASSGDETKRYEQYF

D gene: TRBD2
clone size: .
J gene: TRBJ2-2
V gene: TRBV7-3
CDR3 DNA: TGTGCCAGCAGCTTTAGCGGGGGGAACACCGGGGAGCTGTTTTTT
CDR3 protein: CASSFSGGNTGELFF

D gene: .
clone size: .
J gene: TRBJ1-1
V gene: TRBV7-9
CDR3 DNA: TGTGCCAGCAGCCCAATTGGAGACACTGAAGCTTTCTTT
CDR3 protein: CASSPIGDTEAFF

D gene: .
clone size: .
J gene: TRBJ1-2
V gene: TRBV30
CDR3 DNA: TGTGCCTGGAGTGTTGGAGAATATGGCTACACCTTC
CDR3 protein: CAWSVGEYGYTF

D gene: .
clone size: .
J gene: TRBJ1-4
V gene: TRBV5-1
CDR3 DNA: TGCGCCAGCAGCCCGGGACGGGACTTTCGAAATGAAAAACTGTTTTTT
CDR3 protein: CASSPGRDFRNEKLFF

D gene: TRBD1
clone size: .
J gene: TRBJ2-7
V gene: TRBV5-1
CDR3 DNA: TGCGCCAGCAGCCCCGCGCCGACAGGGGACGAGCAGTACTTC
CDR3 protein: CASSPAPTGDEQYF

D gene: .
clone size: .
J gene: TRBJ2-2
V gene: TRBV7-3
CDR3 DNA: TGTGCCAGCAGCTTACAGGACACCGGGGAGCTGTTTTTT
CDR3 protein: CASSLQDTGELFF

D gene: .
clone size: .
J gene: TRBJ2-1
V gene: TRBV5-4
CDR3 DNA: TGTGCCAGCAGCTCTAATAGATGGCGGGAGTTCTTC
CDR3 protein: CASSSNRWREFF

D gene: TRBD1
clone size: .
J gene: TRBJ2-1
V gene: TRBV14
CDR3 DNA: TGTGCCAGCAGCCACAGCAGGGGGCCGGTGGCCAATGAGCAGTTCTTC
CDR3 protein: CASSHSRGPVANEQFF

D gene: TRBD1
clone size: .
J gene: TRBJ2-7
V gene: TRBV11-2
CDR3 DNA: TGTGCCAGCAGCTTCTATAACTTCGGGACAGGGGAGGACTTC
CDR3 protein: CASSFYNFGTGEDF

D gene: TRBD1
clone size: .
J gene: TRBJ1-6
V gene: TRBV30
CDR3 DNA: TGTGCCTGGAGTGCCCGGGACAGGACTTATTCACCCCTCCACTTT
CDR3 protein: CAWSARDRTYSPLHF